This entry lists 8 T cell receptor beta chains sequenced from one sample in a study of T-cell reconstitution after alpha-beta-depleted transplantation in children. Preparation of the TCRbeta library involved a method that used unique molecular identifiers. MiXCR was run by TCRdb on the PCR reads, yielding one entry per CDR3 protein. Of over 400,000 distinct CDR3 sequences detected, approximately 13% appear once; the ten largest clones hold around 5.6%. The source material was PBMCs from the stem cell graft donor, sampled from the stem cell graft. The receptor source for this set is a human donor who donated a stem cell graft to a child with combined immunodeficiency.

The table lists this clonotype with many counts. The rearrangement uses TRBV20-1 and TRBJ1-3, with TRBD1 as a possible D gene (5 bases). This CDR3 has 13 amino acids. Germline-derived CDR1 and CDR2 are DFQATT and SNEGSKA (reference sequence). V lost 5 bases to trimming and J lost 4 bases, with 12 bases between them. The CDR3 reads CSAGAAGGNTIYF. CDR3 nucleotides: TGCAGTGCTGGGGCCGCGGGGGGAAACACCATATATTTT.

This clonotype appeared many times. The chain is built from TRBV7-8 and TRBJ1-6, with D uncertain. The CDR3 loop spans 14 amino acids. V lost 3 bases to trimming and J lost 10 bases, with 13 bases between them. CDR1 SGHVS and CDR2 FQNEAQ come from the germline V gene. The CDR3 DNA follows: TGTGCCAGCAGCTTTCCCCATTATCAATCACCCCTCCACTTT. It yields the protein CASSFPHYQSPLHF.

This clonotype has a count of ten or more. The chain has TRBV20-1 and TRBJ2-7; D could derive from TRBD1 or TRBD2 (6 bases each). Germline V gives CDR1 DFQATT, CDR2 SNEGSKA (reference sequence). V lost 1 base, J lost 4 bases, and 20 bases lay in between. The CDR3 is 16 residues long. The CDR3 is CSARVTSGGSSYEQYF. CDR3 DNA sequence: TGCAGTGCTAGAGTGACCTCCGGGGGCTCATCTTACGAGCAGTACTTC.

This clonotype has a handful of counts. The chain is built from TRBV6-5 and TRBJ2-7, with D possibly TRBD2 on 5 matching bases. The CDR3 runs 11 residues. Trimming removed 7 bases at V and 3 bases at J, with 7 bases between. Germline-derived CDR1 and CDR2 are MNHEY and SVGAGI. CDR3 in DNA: TGTGCCAGCATCGAGGGCTACGAGCAGTACTTC. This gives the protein CASIEGYEQYF.

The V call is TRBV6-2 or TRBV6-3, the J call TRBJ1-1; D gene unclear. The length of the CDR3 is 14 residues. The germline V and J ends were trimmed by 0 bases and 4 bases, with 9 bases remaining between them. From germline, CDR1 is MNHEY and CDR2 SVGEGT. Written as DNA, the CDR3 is TGTGCCAGCAGTTACTCGGAGGTAGGCACTGAAGCTTTCTTT. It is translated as CASSYSEVGTEAFF.

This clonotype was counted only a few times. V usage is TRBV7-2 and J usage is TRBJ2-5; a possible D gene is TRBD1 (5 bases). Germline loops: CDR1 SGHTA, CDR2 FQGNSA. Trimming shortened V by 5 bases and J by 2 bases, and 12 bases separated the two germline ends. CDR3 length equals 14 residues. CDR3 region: CASSPRQRQETQYF. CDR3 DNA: TGTGCCAGCAGCCCCCGACAGAGGCAAGAGACCCAGTACTTC.

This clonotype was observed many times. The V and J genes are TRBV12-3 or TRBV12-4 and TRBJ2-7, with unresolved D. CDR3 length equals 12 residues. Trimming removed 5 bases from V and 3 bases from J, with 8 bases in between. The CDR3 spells CASSGRIYEQYF. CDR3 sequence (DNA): TGTGCCAGCAGTGGACGGATCTACGAGCAGTACTTC.

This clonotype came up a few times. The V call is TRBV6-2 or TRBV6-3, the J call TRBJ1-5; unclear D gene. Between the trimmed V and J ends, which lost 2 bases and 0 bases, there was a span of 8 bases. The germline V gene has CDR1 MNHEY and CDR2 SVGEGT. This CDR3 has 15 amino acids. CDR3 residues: CASSYEGDSNQPQHF. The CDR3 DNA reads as TGTGCCAGCAGTTACGAAGGAGATAGCAATCAGCCCCAGCATTTT.